The TCR beta chain described here comes from a study of cytomegalovirus exposure and HLA in healthy donors. 13 Jbeta primers and 60 Vbeta primers were used for the PCR. Clones were read by immunoSEQ multiplex PCR, and TCRdb kept only the in-frame ones, dropping some. The data show approximately 150,000 clones, with about four fifths seen just once and just over 4.5% held by the top ten. The source material was PBMCs. The TCR comes from a man aged 40-50 years in good health and CMV-seronegative.

The DNA for the CDR3 is TGTGCCAGCAGGGCCCCGGGGGGCACCTGGGGTTCACCCCTCCACTTT. It codes for CASRAPGGTWGSPLHF. The gene calls are TRBV25-1 and TRBJ1-6; a possible D gene is TRBD1 (6 bases). V was cut by 6 bases and J by 9 bases, with 21 bases left in between. From germline, CDR1 is MGHDK and CDR2 SYGVNS. CDR3 length: 16 residues.